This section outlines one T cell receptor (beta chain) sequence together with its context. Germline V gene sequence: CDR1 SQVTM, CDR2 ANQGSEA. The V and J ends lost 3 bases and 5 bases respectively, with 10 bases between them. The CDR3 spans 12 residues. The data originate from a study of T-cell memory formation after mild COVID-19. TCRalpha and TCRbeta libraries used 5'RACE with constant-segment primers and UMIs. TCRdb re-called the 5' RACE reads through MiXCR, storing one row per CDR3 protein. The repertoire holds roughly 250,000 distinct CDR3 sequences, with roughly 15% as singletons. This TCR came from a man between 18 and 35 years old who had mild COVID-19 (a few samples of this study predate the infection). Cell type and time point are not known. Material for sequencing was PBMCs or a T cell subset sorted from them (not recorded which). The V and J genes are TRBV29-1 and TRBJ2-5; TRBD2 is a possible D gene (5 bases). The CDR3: CSVDPGGETQYF. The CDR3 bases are TGCAGCGTTGACCCAGGCGGGGAGACCCAGTACTTC.